This TCR beta chain was sequenced in a study of beta chain features in type 1 diabetes. CDR3 length: 15 residues. Germline lookup yields CDR1 MNHNS and CDR2 SASEGT. Germline trimming cut 6 bases from V and 1 base from J; bases unmatched to any gene: 6. A few counts support this clone. Markers CD45RO/CCR7/CD25/CD127/CD95/CD27 served to sort CD4+ naive, central memory, regulatory and stem cell-like memory cells. Isolated RNA was reverse transcribed in full, so expressed TCRB transcripts were sequenced. Sequencing was performed with immunoSEQ multiplex PCR; in TCRdb, only in-frame clones are kept and a portion is missing. Seen here are under 400,000 clones, about 19% observed once, and the top ten hold 0.035% to 0.05%.

Source material: naive CD4+ T cells from blood. V and J are TRBV6-1 and TRBJ1-1; 9 bases line up with TRBD1. This receptor was identified in a woman younger than 30 in good health. The CDR3 nucleotides are TGTGCCAGCAGCTCACCGGGACAGGGGAACACTGAAGCTTTCTTT. The encoded protein is CASSSPGQGNTEAFF.